The 7 T cell receptor beta chains presented below share a single source sample, sequenced in a study of cytomegalovirus exposure and HLA in healthy donors (dated 2017 in TCRdb). The library was made by the immunoSEQ multiplex PCR assay. A mixture of 60 forward primers for TCR Vbeta segments and 13 reverse primers for TCR Jbeta segments was used in the multiplex PCR. Entries here come from immuneACCESS through TCRdb and include only in-frame sequences with V and J called. Some clones fail to appear in such tables; in the studies checked, an unresolved V gene covers under half of the shortfall, and the cause of the remainder is unknown. The table for this sample shows 100,000 to 150,000 clones. In total, the top ten clones hold 1% of the sample. Sequenced sample: PBMCs. All receptors come from a man between 18 and 35 years old in good health and CMV-seronegative.

The V and J genes are TRBV4-2 and TRBJ2-2, with 14 nucleotides matching TRBD2. CDR1 and CDR2 (germline): LGHNA, YNFKEQ. J lost 0 bases, V lost 4 bases, and 4 bases had no gene match. The CDR3 is 18 amino acids. DNA of the CDR3: TGTGCCAGCAGCCCGGGACTAGCGGGGGCCTCGAACACCGGGGAGCTGTTTTTT. It yields the protein CASSPGLAGASNTGELFF.

In regard to this clone: A read error may produce the germline difference seen at one junction end. The chain carries TRBV30 and TRBJ2-7, with 7 bases fitting TRBD1. This CDR3 region has 12 residues. The germline V gene encodes CDR1 GTSNPN and CDR2 SVGIG (reference sequence). The CDR3 region has the DNA TGTGCCTGGAGGGGGAAGGGGGCCAGGGGCAGCTTC. Protein product: CAWRGKGARGSF.

The rearrangement uses TRBV19 and TRBJ2-1; no clear D. Trimming cost V 3 bases and J 0 bases, with 9 bases left between them. This CDR3 contains 15 residues. Germline V CDR1 and CDR2: LNHDA, SQIVND (reference sequence). The CDR3 region is CASSIARSSYNEQFF. The CDR3 DNA reads TGTGCCAGTAGTATCGCCCGTAGCTCCTACAATGAGCAGTTCTTC.

The chain has TRBV7-8 and TRBJ2-7, with 7 bases matching TRBD1. Unmatched junction bases numbered 22, after V lost 5 bases and J lost 3 bases. CDR3 size: 19 residues. Germline CDR1 SGHVS, CDR2 FQNEAQ. Here the CDR3 reads CASSLRVLRRGGPNYEQYF. CDR3 sequence (DNA): TGTGCCAGCAGCCTTAGAGTCCTAAGGAGAGGGGGCCCTAACTACGAGCAGTACTTC.

This chain uses TRBV29-1 with TRBJ2-3; D is ambiguous. CDR3 size: 13 residues. Deletions cut 3 bases from V and 5 bases from J, with 12 bases between. CDR1 is SQVTM, CDR2 ANQGSEA, per germline. The CDR3 nucleotides are TGCAGCGTTGATCGGAGCACCGGAGATACGCAGTATTTT. Its protein product is CSVDRSTGDTQYF.

V is TRBV6-1 and J is TRBJ1-1; 8 bases match TRBD1. With 0 bases clipped from V and 6 bases from J, the junction kept 6 bases outside the gene matches. This CDR3 has 15 amino acids. Germline CDR1 is MNHNS and CDR2 is SASEGT. CDR3 DNA: TGTGCCAGCAGTGAAGCCTGGACAGGGATCGCTGAAGCTTTCTTT. Encoded protein: CASSEAWTGIAEAFF.

The rearrangement links TRBV6-6 to TRBJ1-3; possible D gene TRBD1, 5 bases. This CDR3 contains 15 residues. V was trimmed by 6 bases and J by 0 bases, leaving 12 bases between them. Germline V CDR1 and CDR2: MNHNY, SVGAGI (reference sequence). The CDR3 DNA reads TGTGCCAGCAGACTTCGACAGTCCTCTGGAAACACCATATATTTT. This sequence encodes CASRLRQSSGNTIYF.